The TCR beta chain under discussion was sequenced for a study of CD8 T cells in Susac syndrome (dated by TCRdb to about 2019). Turning to the overall study: Of the Susac syndrome patients who were sequenced, under 10 were in clinical remission while 5 or 6 had clinically active disease. At the time of blood withdrawal, Susac syndrome patients were either therapy-naive, taking corticosteroids (with some also receiving IVIg), or on IVIg alone. Repertoire sequencing was used to test whether CD8+ T cell activation and differentiation in Susac syndrome was antigen driven.

Points the paper makes about the study in general: No clonal expansion was detected in the CD4+ T cell repertoire of Susac syndrome patients. The study acknowledged that relatively few individuals were included in the TCR sequencing and HLA analysis.

RNA was extracted with the RNeasy kit and roughly 0.5 to 1 ug was reverse transcribed using random hexamers. The immunoSEQ multiplex PCR assay, which covers 54 Vbeta and 13 Jbeta segments, was used to amplify TCR beta CDR3 regions. Bias from PCR amplification was corrected by using a synthetic template baseline for primer optimization and for computational correction. Processing in the source paper ran as follows. Only productive sequences were kept, with reads annotated to V, D and J genes according to IMGT and analyzed in immunoSEQ Analyzer. Clonality was computed as one minus Shannon entropy normalized by log2 of the number of productive unique sequences. Public and private clones were assessed among the 100 most prevalent clones of each patient and control. Susac-specific clones were defined as absent from healthy and MS cohorts, 850 to 1,300 published viral clones and other ImmuneACCESS disease sequences. TCRdb reprocessed the public reads (quality trimming at Q25 with fastp, clone calling with MiXCR) and kept in-frame beta chains. Each entry merges the rows of one CDR3 protein and shows their most common DNA and genes. The V and J calls, along with clone size, are taken from TCRdb and not from the paper's own processing. The sample contains roughly 180,000 distinct CDR3 sequences, about 94% of them found a single time. Of the sample, 0.099% falls within the top ten clones.

As concerns this clonotype: The clone's antigen remains unknown. No base quality values were provided; no much bigger clone lies one nucleotide off.

CDR1 and CDR2 are drawn from the germline V gene: SGHVS, FQNEAQ. Including cysteine and phenylalanine, the CDR3 has 13 amino acids. Only the CDR3 DNA stays, 39 bases, in frame from base 1. V is shortened by 2 bases, J by 6 bases, and the region joining them spans 8 bases. High-throughput TCR beta sequencing profiled peripheral blood CD8+ and CD4+ T cells from healthy donors, Susac syndrome patients and multiple sclerosis patients. Susac syndrome patients met recently defined diagnostic criteria for definite or probable disease. Bulk CD8+ and CD4+ T cells were purified magnetically by negative isolation, whereas CD8+ TEMRA cells were enriched by FACS. Blood was collected in EDTA tubes and processed within 24 hours, with PBMCs isolated through density gradient centrifugation. PBMCs intended for TCR sequencing were frozen in liquid nitrogen and were later thawed in a 37 degrees C water bath. The sorted or isolated CD4+, CD8+ and CD8+ TEMRA cells had a purity of 90% or higher.

The sample comprised CD4+ T cells from PBMCs. Recombination linked TRBV7-8 to TRBJ1-5; the D gene cannot be resolved reliably. The receptor was derived from a human donor with Susac syndrome. The bases read TGTGCCAGCAGCTTACAGTCCCCTCAGCCCCAGCATTTT. The resulting protein is CASSLQSPQPQHF.